One sample yielded the 25 T cell receptor beta chains listed below, sequenced in a study of blood T cell repertoires in COVID-19. TCRdb's table, derived via immunoSEQ multiplex PCR, lists solely in-frame clones and lacks some. The table lists under 35,000 clones, 65% to 90% of them singletons. Sequenced sample: peripheral blood. Source of these receptors: a man aged 65 to 85 with active COVID-19.

The chain links TRBV18 to TRBJ2-7; D unclear. Germline V lookup: CDR1 KGHSH, CDR2 LQKENI. V gave up 1 base and J gave up 0 bases, with 13 bases separating them. This CDR3 comprises 16 residues. The CDR3 sequence is CASSPRLTSSSYEQYF. The CDR3 region has the DNA TGTGCCAGCTCACCACGTCTAACGAGTAGCTCCTACGAGCAGTACTTC.

This chain connects TRBV19 to TRBJ1-1, with unresolved D. This CDR3 is built from 15 residues. V gave up 3 bases and J gave up 1 base, with 12 bases separating them. Germline V gene lookup returns CDR1 LNHDA and CDR2 SQIVND (reference sequence). CDR3 protein: CASSIEGGRNTEAFF. CDR3 nucleotides: TGTGCCAGTAGTATTGAGGGCGGGCGGAACACTGAAGCTTTCTTT.

This CDR3 is CASSPTGGYGYTF. In DNA form, the CDR3 reads TGTGCCAGCAGCCCGACAGGGGGTTATGGCTACACCTTC. The V call is TRBV7-9, the J call TRBJ1-2; 9 positions match TRBD1. There are 13 residues in the CDR3. The V and J ends lost 5 bases and 5 bases, in that order; junction bases with no gene match: 3. CDR1 is SEHNR and CDR2 is FQNEAQ in the germline V gene (reference sequence).

In its sample, this clone is large. The chain links TRBV27 to TRBJ1-2; 8 bases match TRBD1. The CDR3 has 14 amino acids. Trimming took 5 bases from V and 0 from J; bases not matched to a gene: 2. Germline-derived CDR1 and CDR2 are MNHEY and SMNVEV (reference sequence). The CDR3 DNA reads as TGTGCCAGCAGTATACAGGGGGCTAACTATGGCTACACCTTC. Translated: CASSIQGANYGYTF.

The rearrangement links TRBV7-9 to TRBJ1-2, with D possibly matching TRBD1 (6 bases). The CDR3 sequence is 14 residues long. Trimming removed 0 bases from V and 3 bases from J, with 8 bases in between. Germline V lookup: CDR1 SEHNR, CDR2 FQNEAQ (reference sequence). Here the CDR3 DNA reads TGTGCCAGCAGCTTAGCTGGACAGCACTATGGCTACACCTTC. Its translation: CASSLAGQHYGYTF.

CDR3 sequence: CASSISVGDTMGQPQHF. The CDR3, as DNA: TGTGCCAGTAGTATCTCGGTTGGGGACACGATGGGTCAGCCCCAGCATTTT. The chain has TRBV19 and TRBJ1-5; possible D gene TRBD1, 6 bases. CDR3 size: 17 residues. Germline-derived CDR1 and CDR2 are LNHDA and SQIVND (reference sequence). Trimming stripped 3 bases from V and 6 bases from J, with 21 bases between.

This clone showed up just once. This chain uses TRBV18 with TRBJ2-7, with TRBD1 identical over 8 bases. The trim removed 4 bases at V and 5 bases at J, leaving 10 bases unmatched. Germline V gene sequence: CDR1 KGHSH, CDR2 LQKENI. CDR3 length: 15 amino acids. CDR3: CASSRAGGDRDEQYF. The DNA for the CDR3 is TGTGCCAGCTCACGTGCAGGGGGCGATCGCGACGAGCAGTACTTC.

The gene calls are TRBV29-1 and TRBJ1-1; TRBD1 matches at 9 bases. Trimming at V came to 7 bases and at J to 3 bases, leaving 6 bases not matched to a gene. Germline lookup yields CDR1 SQVTM and CDR2 ANQGSEA. This CDR3 is built from 13 residues. CDR3 sequence reads: CSAGTGRDTEAFF. The CDR3 DNA reads TGCAGCGCCGGGACAGGGAGGGACACTGAAGCTTTCTTT.

The chain carries TRBV7-8 and TRBJ2-3; TRBD2 aligns across 10 bases. The germline V gene has CDR1 SGHVS and CDR2 FQNEAQ. Unmatched junction bases numbered 19, after V lost 5 bases and J lost 2 bases. The length of the CDR3 is 20 residues. The CDR3 DNA follows: TGTGCCAGCAGCCCGAGCCTCCGGGTTCCCGGGACTAGCGCCACAGATACGCAGTATTTT. It translates to CASSPSLRVPGTSATDTQYF.

This clone was found a few times. CDR3 DNA: TGCGCCAGCAGTGAGATCGGCGGCCCAGATACGCAGTATTTT. Translation gives CASSEIGGPDTQYF. The V call is TRBV10-1, the J call TRBJ2-3, with D hard to call. This CDR3 contains 14 residues. Germline V gene sequence: CDR1 WNHNN, CDR2 SYGVQD (reference sequence). Between the trimmed V and J ends, which lost 2 bases and 4 bases, there was a span of 10 bases.

The rearrangement links TRBV18 to TRBJ2-6; 7 nucleotides line up with TRBD1. Germline lookup yields CDR1 KGHSH and CDR2 LQKENI. The CDR3 spans 18 residues. V lost 3 bases, J lost 1 base, and 9 bases stayed unmatched. Written as DNA, the CDR3 is TGTGCCAGCTCACCCCTGGGGACAGTACATTCTGGGGCCAACGTCCTGACTTTC. It codes for CASSPLGTVHSGANVLTF.

The CDR3 nucleotides are TGTGCCAGCCAGGAAAATTACAATGAGCAGTTCTTC. Residues: CASQENYNEQFF. This chain joins TRBV6-6 and TRBJ2-1; D is unresolved. Germline CDR1 MNHNY, CDR2 SVGAGI (reference sequence). The CDR3 runs to 12 residues. Trimming took off 8 bases at V and 4 bases at J, with 9 bases between the two ends.

V usage is TRBV11-2 and J usage is TRBJ2-5; D gene unclear. Germline V gives CDR1 SGHAT, CDR2 FQNNGV. The CDR3 is made up of 17 amino acids. V was clipped by 4 bases and J by 5 bases, with 23 bases between them. CDR3 nucleotide sequence: TGTGCCAGCAGCTCCCCGCCGGAGAAGGCCTTGCGGGAGACCCAGTACTTC. Translated, it gives CASSSPPEKALRETQYF.

The J gene is TRBJ2-1, the V gene TRBV4-1; TRBD2 might be the D (5 bases). V lost 1 base and J 9 bases, leaving 19 bases between the germline ends. This CDR3 has 16 amino acids. Germline assignment: CDR1 MGHRA and CDR2 YSYEKL. The CDR3 spells CASSQVGGPPHFEQFF. CDR3 bases: TGCGCCAGCAGCCAAGTTGGCGGGCCCCCGCATTTTGAGCAGTTCTTC.

This chain uses TRBV6-5 with TRBJ2-7; 8 nucleotides line up with TRBD1. V lost 8 bases, J lost 2 bases, and 5 bases stayed unmatched. Germline V gives CDR1 MNHEY, CDR2 SVGAGI. The length of the CDR3 is 13 residues. The CDR3 loop reads CASQTGQAYEQYF. DNA of the CDR3: TGTGCCAGCCAAACGGGACAGGCCTACGAGCAGTACTTC.

The gene calls are TRBV7-6 and TRBJ2-1; the D gene is possibly TRBD1 (6 bases). Trimming cost V 5 bases and J 6 bases, with 23 bases left between them. CDR1 and CDR2 from the germline V gene are SGHVS and FNYEAQ. The CDR3 contains 17 residues. The CDR3 coding sequence is TGTGCCAGCAGCCGAGACCCTACAGGGTACTCGGCCAATGAGCAGTTCTTC. As protein: CASSRDPTGYSANEQFF.

The table lists this clone with a few counts. The chain recombines TRBV7-9 with TRBJ2-4; 12 bases are shared with TRBD2. V shed 5 bases and J 3 bases; nucleotides not matched to a gene: 2. Looked up from germline, CDR1 is SEHNR and CDR2 is FQNEAQ (reference sequence). This CDR3 comprises 15 residues. Here the CDR3 reads CASSRTSGDKNIQYF. In DNA form, the CDR3 reads TGTGCCAGCAGCCGGACTAGCGGGGACAAAAACATTCAGTACTTC.

The rearrangement joins TRBV6-1 to TRBJ2-5; D call uncertain. Germline lookup yields CDR1 MNHNS and CDR2 SASEGT. The V end was cut by 3 bases, the J end by 2 bases, with 10 bases between. The CDR3 length is 14 residues. CDR3 in DNA: TGTGCCAGCAGTGAGTCGCTGGCTCAAGAGACCCAGTACTTC. It encodes CASSESLAQETQYF.

The CDR3 protein is CASSLGVSYEQYF. As DNA, the CDR3 is TGTGCCAGCAGCCTCGGGGTGTCCTACGAGCAGTACTTC. J is TRBJ2-7 and V is TRBV11-2, with a possible D match to TRBD2 (5 bases). Germline lookup yields CDR1 SGHAT and CDR2 FQNNGV. The CDR3 is 13 amino acids. The V end lost 5 bases, the J end lost 1 base, and 9 bases lay between the germline ends.

The V gene is TRBV5-3, the J gene TRBJ2-7, with 7 bases fitting TRBD1. TRBV5-3 is an ORF for which the function is uncertain. V dropped 3 bases and J dropped 3; count of bases not matched to a gene: 12. The CDR3 is 16 amino acids. The chain's CDR3 is CARSWARQGRDYEQYF. The CDR3 nucleotides are TGTGCCAGAAGCTGGGCGAGACAGGGCAGAGACTACGAGCAGTACTTC.

This clone appeared a few times. The V and J genes are TRBV14 and TRBJ1-2, with 7 positions matching TRBD1. The CDR3 is made up of 15 amino acids. J gave up 8 bases and V 3 bases, and 12 bases lay outside the gene matches. Germline CDR1 reads SGHDN; CDR2 reads FVKESK. The CDR3 reads CASSHLQGSEGGYTF. DNA for the CDR3: TGTGCCAGCAGCCACCTACAGGGGAGTGAAGGGGGCTACACCTTC.

The rearrangement links TRBV5-1 to TRBJ2-2; no clear D. The CDR3 runs to 14 residues. Germline V gene sequence: CDR1 SGHRS, CDR2 YFSETQ. The V and J ends lost 0 bases and 6 bases respectively, with 9 bases between them. CDR3: CASSLDSLPGELFF. The CDR3 DNA reads as TGCGCCAGCAGCTTGGACAGCCTGCCCGGGGAGCTGTTTTTT.

V and J are TRBV30 and TRBJ2-2; D uncertain. This CDR3 has 15 residues. Germline lookup yields CDR1 GTSNPN and CDR2 SVGIG (reference sequence). V dropped 0 bases and J dropped 3 bases, with 11 bases sitting between them. CDR3 region: CAWSVEELDTGELFF. CDR3 DNA: TGTGCCTGGAGTGTAGAGGAGCTCGACACCGGGGAGCTGTTTTTT.

The CDR3 DNA sequence: TGTGCCAGCAGTGAGGGGACAGGGAATGAAAAACTGTTTTTT. Encoded protein: CASSEGTGNEKLFF. V is TRBV2 and J is TRBJ1-4; 9 bases are a match to TRBD1. Trimming took 3 bases from V and 5 from J; bases not matched to a gene: 1. The CDR3 contains 14 residues. Per the germline V gene, CDR1 is SNHLY and CDR2 is FYNNEI.

The rearrangement joins TRBV7-3 to TRBJ2-2, with D perhaps matching TRBD1 (5 bases). The CDR3 length is 17 residues. CDR1 is SGHTA and CDR2 is FQGTGA in the germline V gene. The V gene lost 0 bases and the J gene lost 5 bases, with 16 bases spanning the gap. The CDR3 is CASSLTGPGLSTGELFF. The CDR3 nucleotides are TGTGCCAGCAGCTTAACGGGGCCAGGGCTTTCGACCGGGGAGCTGTTTTTT.